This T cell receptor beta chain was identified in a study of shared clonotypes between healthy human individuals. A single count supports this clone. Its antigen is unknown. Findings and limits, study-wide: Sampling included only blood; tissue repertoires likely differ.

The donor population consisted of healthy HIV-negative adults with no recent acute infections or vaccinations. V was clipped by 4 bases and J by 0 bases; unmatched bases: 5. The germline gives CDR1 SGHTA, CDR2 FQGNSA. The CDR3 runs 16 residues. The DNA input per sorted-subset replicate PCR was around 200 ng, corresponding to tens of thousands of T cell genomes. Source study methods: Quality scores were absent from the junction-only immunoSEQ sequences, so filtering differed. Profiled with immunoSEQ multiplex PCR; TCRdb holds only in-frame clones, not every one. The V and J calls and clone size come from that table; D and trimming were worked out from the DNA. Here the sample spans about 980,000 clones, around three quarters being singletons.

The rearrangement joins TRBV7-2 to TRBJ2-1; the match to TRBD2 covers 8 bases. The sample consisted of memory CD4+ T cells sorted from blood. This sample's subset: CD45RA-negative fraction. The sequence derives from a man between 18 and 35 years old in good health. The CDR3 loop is CASSSGLAISYNEQFF. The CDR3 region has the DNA TGTGCCAGCAGCTCCGGACTAGCAATCTCCTACAATGAGCAGTTCTTC.